This TCR beta chain was captured in a study of blood T cell repertoires in COVID-19. Study-level information: Sites across the United States, Italy and Spain contributed samples from acute and convalescent COVID-19.

Trimming cost V 8 bases and J 3 bases; bases outside gene matches: 7. Looked up from germline, CDR1 is GTSNPN and CDR2 is SVGIG (reference sequence). CDR3 length equals 14 residues. Authors' data handling: The assay estimated nucleated cells by amplifying reference gene primers. Only in-frame clones appear in the TCRdb table, and some are missing; sequencing was by immunoSEQ multiplex PCR. V, J and clone size derive from that table, while D and trimming were established from the DNA sequence. The table lists 84,000 or so clones, around 88% of them singletons. This clonotype originated in a man aged 55 to 70 with acute or convalescent COVID-19. The chain joins TRBV30 to TRBJ2-3, with 11 bases lining up with TRBD2. Sequenced material: peripheral blood. The chain's CDR3 is CASTSGGSTDTQYF. DNA for the CDR3: TGTGCCAGTACTAGCGGGGGAAGTACAGATACGCAGTATTTT.